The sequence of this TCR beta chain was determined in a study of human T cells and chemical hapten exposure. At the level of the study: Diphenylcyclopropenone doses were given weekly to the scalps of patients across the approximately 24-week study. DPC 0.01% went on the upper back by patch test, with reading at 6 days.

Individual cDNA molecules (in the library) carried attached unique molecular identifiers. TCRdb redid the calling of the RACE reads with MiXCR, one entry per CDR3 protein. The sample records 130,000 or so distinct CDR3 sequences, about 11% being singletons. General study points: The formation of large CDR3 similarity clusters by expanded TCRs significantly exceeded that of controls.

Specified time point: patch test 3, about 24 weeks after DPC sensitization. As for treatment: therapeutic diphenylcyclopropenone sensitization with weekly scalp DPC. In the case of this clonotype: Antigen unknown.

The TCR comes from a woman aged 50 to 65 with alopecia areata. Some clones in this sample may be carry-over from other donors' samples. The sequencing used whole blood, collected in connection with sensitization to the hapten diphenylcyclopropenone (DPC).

The CDR3 reads CAISDRGQASEQYF. The CDR3 DNA follows: TGTGCCATCAGTGATCGGGGACAGGCCTCAGAGCAGTACTTC. V gene TRBV10-3 combines with J gene TRBJ2-7, with TRBD1 matching over 8 bases. The CDR3 is 14 amino acids. With 3 bases clipped from V and 7 bases from J, the junction kept 8 bases outside the gene matches. Germline CDR1 reads ENHRY; CDR2 reads SYGVKD.